This TCR beta chain is drawn from a study of T cells in Graves' hyperthyroidism and ophthalmopathy. There are many counts of this clonotype. There were TCR beta CDR3 regions amplified from RNA transcripts. HTBI primers drove first-round RT-PCR of the TCR CDR3. TCRdb ran MiXCR on the multiplex PCR reads and lists one entry per CDR3 protein. The repertoire holds 200,000 to 250,000 distinct CDR3 sequences, with 15% to 20% as singletons. Germline V gene data show CDR1 as KGHDR and CDR2 as SFDVKD. The V and J ends lost 4 bases and 4 bases, in that order; junction bases with no gene match: 10. The CDR3 has 16 amino acids.

Sequenced: blood. This sequence was found in a woman younger than 30 with Graves' ophthalmopathy. The chain couples TRBV24-1 to TRBJ2-3; 7 nucleotides match TRBD1. Here the CDR3 reads CATSDRTGERADTQYF. The CDR3 DNA follows: TGTGCCACCAGTGACCGGACAGGCGAACGCGCAGATACGCAGTATTTT.